The rows below give T cell receptor beta chains drawn from one sample of a study of response to subunit inactivated influenza vaccine. TCRdb reprocessed the RT-PCR reads via MiXCR and lists one record per CDR3 protein. The sample includes some 640,000 distinct CDR3 sequences, around 14% of them seen just once. The sample in question was PBMCs from blood, obtained 14 to 15 days before vaccination. The receptors stem from a man aged 50 to 59 who received an inactivated influenza vaccine. Both conserved end residues are trimmed from each CDR3. Not all rows give a size; the values are once, few, many and, for expanded clones, a class.

j_call clone_size v_call cdr3_aa
TRBJ1-1 NA TRBV27 ASSFQQGEVNTEAF
TRBJ1-5 NA TRBV29-1 SVLIGAANQPQH
TRBJ1-1 NA TRBV11-2 ASSLKSYTEAF
TRBJ2-4 NA TRBV30 AWSLGLAGAEMDIQY
TRBJ1-5 few TRBV6-1 ASSESGVNQPQH
TRBJ2-6 NA TRBV11-1 ASSLAASGGNSGANVLT
TRBJ2-7 few TRBV5-1 ASSLYGGRSSYEQY
TRBJ2-7 NA TRBV12-3/TRBV12-4 ASRPGLAGEQY
TRBJ2-2 NA TRBV5-1 ASSLAEKNTGELF
TRBJ2-3 few TRBV5-1 ASRKGASTDTQY
TRBJ2-7 many TRBV20-1 SARTGLSYEQY
TRBJ2-1 few TRBV25-1 ASSTGGSFGEQF
TRBJ1-6 few TRBV4-3 ASSQVSDSPLH
TRBJ2-1 few TRBV5-5 ASSFSQLDNEQF
TRBJ1-1 few TRBV11-1 ASSLSRTGGVMNTEAF
TRBJ2-4 NA TRBV20-1 SAREAAAKNIQY
TRBJ2-7 NA TRBV28 ASSLPGHDTYEQY
TRBJ1-2 NA TRBV29-1 SVPGQGGYT
TRBJ2-1 NA TRBV27 ASSPFLGGGASSYNEQF
TRBJ2-5 NA TRBV20-1 CALDSTGWRETQY
TRBJ2-1 NA TRBV24-1 ATSDQTSGGDNEQF
TRBJ2-7 NA TRBV11-2 ASSQDRESYEQY